This TCR beta chain was captured in a study of blood T cell repertoires in COVID-19. On the study more broadly: The cDNA or gDNA used as material had been derived from T cells, B-cell-depleted T cells, or PBMCs.

Authors' processing steps: Amplified reference gene primers provided the basis for estimating nucleated cell counts. Clones were read by immunoSEQ multiplex PCR, and TCRdb kept only the in-frame ones, dropping some. That table supplies the V and J calls and clone size; D and trimming were determined from the DNA. The sample holds some 150,000 clones, over 80% seen once. The CDR3 sequence is 13 residues long. The germline V and J ends were trimmed by 6 bases and 0 bases, with 8 bases remaining between them. Material for sequencing was peripheral blood. The chain links TRBV12-3 or TRBV12-4 to TRBJ1-2, with a weak D call TRBD1 (6 bases). This clonotype was sampled from a woman in her fifties or sixties who had recovered from COVID-19. The CDR3 loop is CASRRQANYGYTF. The CDR3 DNA follows: TGTGCCAGCAGGCGACAGGCTAACTATGGCTACACCTTC.